This T cell receptor (beta chain) was sequenced for a study of CD8+CD57+ T cells in acquired aplastic anemia. It was genomic DNA that served as the template for profiling TCR beta VDJ and CDR3. MiXCR, run by TCRdb on the reads, gives a single entry per CDR3 protein. Of around 200,000 distinct CDR3 sequences listed, 65% are singletons. The authors sequenced patients whose flow cytometry had shown CD8+CD57+ cell expansion. The sample taken for sequencing was sorted CD4+, CD8+, or CD8+CD57+ T cells (not recorded which) from PBMCs. This clonotype was obtained from a human donor with aplastic anemia.

CDR3 nucleotide sequence: TGTGCCAGCAGCCCCCCGGTTGGGCGGGGGGTCACAGATACGCAGTATTTT. It encodes CASSPPVGRGVTDTQYF. J is TRBJ2-3 and V is TRBV9, with 8 bases that match TRBD2. Germline values: CDR1 SGDLS, CDR2 YYNGEE. V shed 4 bases, J shed 2 bases, and the junction held 12 bases outside the gene matches. The CDR3 is 17 residues long.